This T cell receptor (beta chain) was documented in a study of glioma-infiltrating T cells after dendritic cell vaccination. Overall study: Samples are from glioblastoma patients in Phase I and II dendritic cell vaccine trials.

Germline CDR1 and CDR2: MNHEY and SVGAGI. The CDR3 is 15 residues long. V was trimmed by 3 bases and J by 1 base, leaving 11 bases between them. None of the glioblastoma patients had an isocitrate dehydrogenase mutation. The repertoire was sequenced with immunoSEQ multiplex PCR; TCRdb's copy has only in-frame clones and lacks some. Of 20,000 to 25,000 clones detected, about four fifths appear once; the ten largest clones hold roughly 40%. V gene TRBV6-5 combines with J gene TRBJ2-3, with D possibly matching TRBD2 (5 bases). The TCR was taken from a human donor with glioblastoma. The sequencing here drew on blood, taken before dendritic cell vaccination. The CDR3 region has the DNA TGTGCCAGCAGTTATTTCTCCGGGGGCACAGATACGCAGTATTTT. Protein product: CASSYFSGGTDTQYF.